This T cell receptor beta chain stems from a study of molecular identifiers for immune sequencing clone quantification. Overall study: Replicate experiments divided RNA from around 18,000 or 91,000 naive CD8 cells into five parts and sequenced four.

The study's findings and limits: Effector cells had over 99% of their molecules in clones above 20 RNA copies, while naive cells had under 1%. Highly expanded clone sizes could end up underestimated if a barcode were shared by identical TCR molecules.

MiXCR, applied by TCRdb to the PCR reads, yields one record per CDR3 protein. The repertoire consists of hundreds of thousands of distinct CDR3 sequences, with roughly 23% occurring once and the leading ten covering about 0.73%. The sorting of naive CD8 T cells used the CD8+CD4-CCR7+CD45RA+ phenotype. This clonotype was counted only a few times. Its antigen is unknown. This CDR3 has 18 amino acids. The V gene end was trimmed by 4 bases and the J gene end by 0 bases; junction bases not matched to a gene: 12. CDR1 is SEHNR and CDR2 is FQNEAQ in the germline V gene (reference sequence). The sequenced sample consisted of naive CD8+ T cells from blood, with Jurkat cell RNA spiked in. Subset specified: FACS-sorted CD8+CD4-CCR7+CD45RA+ naive T cells. This clonotype originated in a human donor in good health. Some libraries in this study had Jurkat cell RNA spiked in. The V gene is TRBV7-9, the J gene TRBJ2-1; 7 bases are a match to TRBD2. CDR3 sequence: CASSSTKFLAASYNEQFF. DNA of the CDR3: TGTGCCAGCAGCTCCACAAAATTTCTAGCGGCCTCCTACAATGAGCAGTTCTTC.